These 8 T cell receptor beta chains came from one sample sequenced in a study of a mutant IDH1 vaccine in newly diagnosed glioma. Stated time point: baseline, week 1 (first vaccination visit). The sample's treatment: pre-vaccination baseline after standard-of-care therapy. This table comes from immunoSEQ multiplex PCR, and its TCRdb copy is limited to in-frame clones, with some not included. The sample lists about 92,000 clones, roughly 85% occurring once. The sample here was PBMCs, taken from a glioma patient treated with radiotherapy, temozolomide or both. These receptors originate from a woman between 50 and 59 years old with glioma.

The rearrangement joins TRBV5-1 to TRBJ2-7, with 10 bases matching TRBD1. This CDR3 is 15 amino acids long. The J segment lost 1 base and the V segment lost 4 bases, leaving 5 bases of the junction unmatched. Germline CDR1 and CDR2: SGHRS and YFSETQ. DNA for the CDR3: TGCGCCAGCAGCGGACAGGGGGGCAGGTCCTACGAGCAGTACTTC. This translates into CASSGQGGRSYEQYF.

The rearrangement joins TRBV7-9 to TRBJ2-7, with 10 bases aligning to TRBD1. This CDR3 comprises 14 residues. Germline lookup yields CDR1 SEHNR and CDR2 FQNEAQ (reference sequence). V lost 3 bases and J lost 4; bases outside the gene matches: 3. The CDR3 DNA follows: TGTGCCAGCAGCTTTGGGACAGGGGAGTACGAGCAGTACTTC. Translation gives CASSFGTGEYEQYF.

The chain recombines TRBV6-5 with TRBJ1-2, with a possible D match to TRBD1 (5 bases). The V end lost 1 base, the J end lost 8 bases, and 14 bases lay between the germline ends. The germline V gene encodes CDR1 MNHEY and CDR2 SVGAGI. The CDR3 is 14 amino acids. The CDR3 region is CASSYFGGSEGYTF. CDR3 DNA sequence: TGTGCCAGCAGTTACTTCGGGGGTTCAGAAGGCTACACCTTC.

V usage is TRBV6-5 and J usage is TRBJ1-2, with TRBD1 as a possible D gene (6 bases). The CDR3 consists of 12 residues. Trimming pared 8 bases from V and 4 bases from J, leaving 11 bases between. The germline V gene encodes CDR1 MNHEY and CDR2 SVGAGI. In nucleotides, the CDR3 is TGTGCCAGCGGGGAGGGGGGCTATGGCTACACCTTC. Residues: CASGEGGYGYTF.

The CDR3 sequence is CASSRLMNTEAFF. The DNA of the CDR3 is TGTGCCAGCTCCAGGTTGATGAACACTGAAGCTTTCTTT. The chain is built from TRBV27 and TRBJ1-1; D is uncertain. Trimming removed 8 bases from V and 0 bases from J, with 10 bases in between. The germline V gene has CDR1 MNHEY and CDR2 SMNVEV (reference sequence). The CDR3 runs to 13 residues.

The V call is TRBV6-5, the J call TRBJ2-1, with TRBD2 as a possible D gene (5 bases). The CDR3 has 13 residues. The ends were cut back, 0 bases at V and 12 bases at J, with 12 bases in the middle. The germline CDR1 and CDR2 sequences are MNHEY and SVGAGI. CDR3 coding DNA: TGTGCCAGCAGTTACTCGCGGGCGGATGGGCAGTTCTTC. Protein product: CASSYSRADGQFF.

The CDR3 loop reads CASSPGTSGETQYF. The CDR3, as DNA: TGTGCCAGCAGCCCCGGGACTAGCGGGGAGACCCAGTACTTC. This chain connects TRBV7-2 to TRBJ2-5; 12 nucleotides align to TRBD2. Per the germline V gene, CDR1 is SGHTA and CDR2 is FQGNSA. The CDR3 loop spans 14 amino acids. J was trimmed by 5 bases and V by 5 bases; bases with no gene match: 3.

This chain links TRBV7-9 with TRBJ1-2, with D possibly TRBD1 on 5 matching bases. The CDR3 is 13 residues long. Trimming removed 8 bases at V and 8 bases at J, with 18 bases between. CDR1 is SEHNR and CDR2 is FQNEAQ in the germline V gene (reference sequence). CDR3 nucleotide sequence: TGTGCCAGCGGGACTTCAAGGATCGACGGCTACACCTTC. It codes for CASGTSRIDGYTF.